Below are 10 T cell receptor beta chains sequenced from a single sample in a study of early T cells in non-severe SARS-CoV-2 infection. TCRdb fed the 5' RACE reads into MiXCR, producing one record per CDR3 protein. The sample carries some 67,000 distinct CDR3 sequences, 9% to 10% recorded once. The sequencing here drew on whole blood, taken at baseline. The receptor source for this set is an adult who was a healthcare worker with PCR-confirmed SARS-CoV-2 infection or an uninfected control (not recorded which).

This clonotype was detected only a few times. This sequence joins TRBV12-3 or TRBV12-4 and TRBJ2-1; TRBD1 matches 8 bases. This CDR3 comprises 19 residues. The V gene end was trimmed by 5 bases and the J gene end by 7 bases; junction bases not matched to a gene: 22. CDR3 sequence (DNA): TGTGCCAGCAGTACCCGATCAGGGGGCCGGGCCGGCGGGCTAAATGAGCAGTTCTTC. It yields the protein CASSTRSGGRAGGLNEQFF.

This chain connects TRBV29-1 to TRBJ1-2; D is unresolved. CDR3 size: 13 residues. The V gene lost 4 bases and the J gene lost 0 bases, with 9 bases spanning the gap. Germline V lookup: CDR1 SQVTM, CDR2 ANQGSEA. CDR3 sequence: CSVGIITNYGYTF. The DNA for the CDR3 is TGCAGCGTTGGAATAATTACTAACTATGGCTACACCTTC.

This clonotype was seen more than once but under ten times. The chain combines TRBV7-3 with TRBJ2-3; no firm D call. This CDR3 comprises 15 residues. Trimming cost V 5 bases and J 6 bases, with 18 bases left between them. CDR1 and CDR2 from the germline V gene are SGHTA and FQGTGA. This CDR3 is CASSPDPTRKDTQYF. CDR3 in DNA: TGTGCCAGCAGCCCTGACCCAACCCGTAAGGATACGCAGTATTTT.

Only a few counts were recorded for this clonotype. CDR3 residues: CASSLAGGRDTQYF. As DNA, the CDR3 is TGTGCCAGCAGCCTAGCGGGAGGTCGGGATACGCAGTATTTT. The rearrangement joins TRBV3-1 to TRBJ2-3; 10 nucleotides line up with TRBD2. The CDR3 is made up of 14 amino acids. Germline CDR1 reads LGHDT; CDR2 reads YNNKEL (reference sequence). Germline trimming cut 4 bases from V and 6 bases from J; bases unmatched to any gene: 4.

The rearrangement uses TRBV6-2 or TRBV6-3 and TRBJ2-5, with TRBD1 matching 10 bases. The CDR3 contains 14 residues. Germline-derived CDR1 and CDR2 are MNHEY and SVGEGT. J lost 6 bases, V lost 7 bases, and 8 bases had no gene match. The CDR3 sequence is CASTTGTGEKTQYF. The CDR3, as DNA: TGTGCCAGCACAACCGGGACAGGGGAAAAGACCCAGTACTTC.

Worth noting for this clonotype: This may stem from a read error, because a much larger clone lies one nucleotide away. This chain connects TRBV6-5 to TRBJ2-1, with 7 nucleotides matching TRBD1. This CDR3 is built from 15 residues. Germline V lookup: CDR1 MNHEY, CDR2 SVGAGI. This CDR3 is CVSSYGTASYNEQFF. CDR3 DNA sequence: TGTGTCAGCAGTTACGGGACAGCTTCCTACAATGAGCAGTTCTTC.

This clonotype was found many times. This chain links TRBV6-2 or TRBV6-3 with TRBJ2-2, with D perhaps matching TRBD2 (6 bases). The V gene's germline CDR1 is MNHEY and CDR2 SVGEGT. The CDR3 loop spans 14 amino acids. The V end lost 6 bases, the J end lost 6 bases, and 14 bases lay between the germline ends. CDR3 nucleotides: TGTGCCAGCAGCCCTGGACTAAAAGCCGGGGAGCTGTTTTTT. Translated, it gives CASSPGLKAGELFF.

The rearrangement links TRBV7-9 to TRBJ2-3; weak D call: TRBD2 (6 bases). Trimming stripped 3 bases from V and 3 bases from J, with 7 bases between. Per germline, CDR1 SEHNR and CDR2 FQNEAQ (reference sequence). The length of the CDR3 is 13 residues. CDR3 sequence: CASSLRETDTQYF. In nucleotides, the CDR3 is TGTGCCAGCAGCTTGCGGGAAACAGATACGCAGTATTTT.

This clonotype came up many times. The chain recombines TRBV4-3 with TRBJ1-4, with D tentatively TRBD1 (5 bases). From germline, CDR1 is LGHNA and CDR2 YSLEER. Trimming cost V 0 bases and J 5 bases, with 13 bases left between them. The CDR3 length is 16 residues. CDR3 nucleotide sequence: TGCGCCAGCAGCCAAGATGCACAGGAGTTAAATGAAAAACTGTTTTTT. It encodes CASSQDAQELNEKLFF.

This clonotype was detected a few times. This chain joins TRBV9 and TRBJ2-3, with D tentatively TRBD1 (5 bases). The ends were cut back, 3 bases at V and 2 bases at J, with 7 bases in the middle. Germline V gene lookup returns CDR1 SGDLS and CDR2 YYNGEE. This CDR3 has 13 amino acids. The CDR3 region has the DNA TGTGCCAGCAGCGGGGGCAACACAGATACGCAGTATTTT. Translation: CASSGGNTDTQYF.